The T cell receptor beta chain under discussion was sequenced for a study of T cells after yellow fever vaccination (dated by TCRdb to the late 2010s). A note on the overall study: Libraries from fractions with low cell numbers were prepared with the SMART-Seq v4 Ultra Low Input RNA kit. To track T-cell clones before and after primary and booster YFV17D yellow fever vaccination, bulk TCR alpha and beta repertoires were sequenced longitudinally. Bulk PBMC replicates and cell subsets were isolated from blood drawn at multiple timepoints before and after both primary and secondary immunization. Two healthy male donors made up the cohort, one aged 18 to 29 years and the other aged 30 to 40 years. Study-wide findings and limitations: The study included only two donors, which limits how far the findings can be generalized. A small fraction of clonotypes showed up in both the CD4 and CD8 compartments, probably as a result of convergent recombination. Most clones expanded after primary vaccination (96% of CD4 and roughly 90% of CD8) were re-detected after the booster, suggesting that broad memory maintenance occurred. FACS-sorted repertoires could contain abundant contaminating clonotypes from the bulk population, so computational filtering was required. The secondary T-cell response was weaker than the primary response but faster, peaking on day 5 instead of day 15.

This clonotype was seen repeatedly, ten times or more. The antigen this receptor binds is unknown. Within one base of it there is no much larger clone, and no base qualities were kept. TCR cDNA was synthesized by 5'RACE template switching, through which a universal primer site and unique molecular identifiers were introduced. Priming of cDNA synthesis was performed from both the TCR alpha and TCR beta constant segments. Library amplification used two PCR steps, and the second PCR step added sample barcodes and sequencing adapters. Sequencing of libraries was done on Illumina HiSeq 2500 (2x100 bp) or NovaSeq (2x150 bp). The study's processing was this. Demultiplexing of reads and collapsing into UMI consensus sequences were performed with MIGEC, and V(D)J alignment was carried out with MiXCR. Vaccine-responding clonotypes were defined with edgeR using replicate PBMC samples, requiring FDR below 0.01 and a log2 fold change above 5 up to day 15. Each bulk clonotype received a CD4 or CD8 identity based on whether the sequenced CD4 or CD8 repertoire contained that clonotype at higher abundance. In TCRdb, the public reads were trimmed at Q25 with fastp and aligned with MiXCR, with productive beta chains retained. One record per CDR3 amino acid sequence lists the most common genes and DNA. In this record, the V and J calls reflect TCRdb's handling and not the investigators' own analysis. The sample yields roughly 150,000 distinct CDR3 sequences; less than 9% were counted once. The ten largest clones add up to over 2% of the sample.

The treatment or condition label corresponds to: live attenuated yellow fever vaccine strain. A standard Ficoll-Paque protocol was used to isolate PBMCs from peripheral blood. Dynabeads CD4 and CD8 positive selection kits were used to isolate CD4 and CD8 T-cell fractions. RNA was extracted with TriZol from bulk PBMCs, CD4 and CD8 fractions, and dextramer-positive and dextramer-negative fractions. This TCR was sampled from a man between 18 and 29 years old who received the YFV17D yellow fever vaccine. The sample was CD4+ T cells sorted from PBMCs, taken more than 4 days after the first yellow fever vaccination.

DNA sequence: TGTGCCAGCAAGGCCCCGCTAGCCAAAAACATTCAGTACTTC. This sequence encodes CASKAPLAKNIQYF. The V and J genes are TRBV6-1 and TRBJ2-4, with the D gene not clear enough to name. CDR1 and CDR2, looked up from the germline V gene, are MNHNS and SASEGT. Trimming removed 7 bases from V and 0 bases from J, leaving 10 bases between the germline ends. The CDR3 spans 14 residues, from the cysteine through the phenylalanine. The read is trimmed to its CDR3 DNA, 42 bases read in frame from base 1.